This TCR beta chain appears in the sequencing data of a study of blood T cell repertoires in COVID-19. Sequencing was performed with immunoSEQ multiplex PCR; in TCRdb, only in-frame clones are kept and a portion is missing. The data show roughly 230,000 clones, with around 81% seen just once and 6% to 7% held by the top ten. The germline V gene encodes CDR1 SEHNR and CDR2 FQNEAQ (reference sequence). V shed 3 bases and J shed 1 base, with 12 bases lying between them. The length of the CDR3 is 16 residues. The TCR sequence derives from a woman aged 55-75 years with active or convalescent COVID-19. V usage is TRBV7-9 and J usage is TRBJ1-4; D is unresolved. The specimen sequenced was peripheral blood. CDR3 residues: CASSLKGRETNEKLFF. Written as DNA, the CDR3 is TGTGCCAGCAGCTTGAAAGGACGGGAAACTAATGAAAAACTGTTTTTT.